This TCR beta chain appears in the sequencing data of a study of shared clonotypes between healthy human individuals. Note on this clone: Its antigen remains unidentified.

Generated by immunoSEQ multiplex PCR, the TCRdb table keeps only in-frame clones and is missing some. Of about 960,000 clones in the sample, about three quarters were seen once. General study results and limits: Around 5% of naive CD4 clonotypes were common to four donors.

This receptor was taken from a man between 18 and 35 years old in good health. Sequenced input: memory CD4+ T cells sorted from blood. Indicated subset: CD45RA-negative fraction.

This CDR3 reads CASCPTVNTEAFF. Here the CDR3 DNA reads TGTGCCAGCTGTCCGACAGTGAACACTGAAGCTTTCTTT. This chain connects TRBV6-5 to TRBJ1-1; possibly TRBD1 for D (5 bases). The V and J ends lost 8 bases and 0 bases respectively, with 10 bases between them. Per germline, CDR1 MNHEY and CDR2 SVGAGI. This CDR3 is 13 amino acids long.